This paragraph covers one TCR beta chain sequence. CDR1 is PRHDT, CDR2 FYEKMQ, per germline (reference sequence). This CDR3 spans 13 amino acids. Trimming pared 5 bases from V and 4 bases from J, leaving 12 bases between. Authors of the study amplified TCR beta CDR3 regions from RNA transcripts. A set of HTBI primers served as the primers for a first-round RT-PCR of the TCR CDR3. TCRdb itself ran the multiplex PCR reads through MiXCR, one entry per CDR3 protein. The table shows fewer than 650,000 distinct CDR3 sequences, with about 15% occurring only once. The sample originates from a study of T cells in Graves' hyperthyroidism and ophthalmopathy.

The sample comprised blood. This sequence originates from a woman in her twenties or thirties with Graves' hyperthyroidism that later progressed to Graves' ophthalmopathy. The chain recombines TRBV13 with TRBJ2-7, with D unresolved. Here the CDR3 DNA reads TGTGCCAGCAGCCCCGCGACTGGGTACGAGCAGTACTTC. It specifies CASSPATGYEQYF.